A single sample gave rise to the 20 T cell receptor beta chains below, sequenced in a study of CD8 T cells in Susac syndrome. It was with random hexamers that about 0.45 to 1 ug RNA was reverse transcribed. TCRdb independently ran MiXCR on the immunoSEQ multiplex PCR reads; one entry per CDR3 protein. The sample contains some 100,000 distinct CDR3 sequences, about 92% of which appear only once. The specimen was CD4+ T cells from PBMCs. All receptors derive from a human donor with multiple sclerosis.

The chain recombines TRBV20-1 with TRBJ1-2; 8 positions match TRBD1. This CDR3 is built from 13 residues. V dropped 5 bases and J dropped 8; count of bases not matched to a gene: 10. Germline V gene data show CDR1 as DFQATT and CDR2 as SNEGSKA (reference sequence). CDR3 residues: CSARSRGLDGYTF. The CDR3 region has the DNA TGCAGTGCTCGAAGCAGGGGGCTGGACGGCTACACCTTC.

The chain recombines TRBV10-3 with TRBJ2-7, with 8 bases fitting TRBD2. J lost 3 bases, V lost 7 bases, and 11 bases had no gene match. In germline, CDR1 is ENHRY, CDR2 SYGVKD. CDR3 length: 15 amino acids. The CDR3 region is CAINDGSGDHYEQYF. Here the CDR3 DNA reads TGTGCCATCAATGATGGTAGCGGGGACCACTACGAGCAGTACTTC.

The chain has TRBV6-5 and TRBJ2-3; TRBD2 matches at 7 bases. The germline V gene has CDR1 MNHEY and CDR2 SVGAGI. This CDR3 has 15 residues. CDR3 bases: TGTGCGGGCGAGACCGACAAACTAGCGATGGATACGCAGTATTTT. Residues: CAGETDKLAMDTQYF.

The chain recombines TRBV7-2 with TRBJ1-3, with D possibly being TRBD1 (5 bases). CDR3 size: 14 residues. V lost 4 bases to trimming and J lost 1 base, with 8 bases between them. Germline CDR1 is SGHTA and CDR2 is FQGNSA. CDR3 in amino acids: CASSSQGSGNTIYF. As DNA, the CDR3 is TGTGCCAGCAGCTCGCAGGGATCTGGAAACACCATATATTTT. Complete variable domain (other parts from reference TRBV7-2 and TRBJ1-3): GAGVSQSPSNKVTEKGKDVELRCDPISGHTALYWYRQSLGQGLEFLIYFQGNSAPDKSGLPSDRFSAERTGGSVSTLTIQRTQQEDSAVYLCASSSQGSGNTIYFGEGSWLTVV.

The chain combines TRBV30 with TRBJ2-2; no reliable D call. CDR1 is GTSNPN, CDR2 SVGIG, per germline (reference sequence). The germline V and J ends were trimmed by 8 bases and 2 bases, with 18 bases remaining between them. The length of the CDR3 is 15 residues. This chain's CDR3 is CANKRRGSNTGELFF. The CDR3 region has the DNA TGTGCCAATAAACGCCGAGGCTCAAACACCGGGGAGCTGTTTTTT.

The chain couples TRBV29-1 to TRBJ2-7; D might be TRBD2 (6 bases). Germline lookup yields CDR1 SQVTM and CDR2 ANQGSEA. Trimming removed 3 bases at V and 9 bases at J, with 12 bases between. This CDR3 has 11 amino acids. CDR3 sequence reads: CSVETGERQYF. Here the CDR3 DNA reads TGCAGCGTTGAGACGGGGGAGAGGCAGTACTTC.

The rearrangement uses TRBV11-1 and TRBJ2-7; D unclear. The V gene's germline CDR1 is SGHAT and CDR2 FQDESV (reference sequence). This CDR3 comprises 11 residues. Trimming removed 4 bases at V and 2 bases at J, with 3 bases between. The CDR3 DNA follows: TGTGCCAGCAGCTCGACCTACGAGCAGTACTTC. Amino acid sequence: CASSSTYEQYF.

The V gene is TRBV7-3, the J gene TRBJ2-3; TRBD1 matches at 12 bases. V was clipped by 5 bases and J by 3 bases; unmatched bases: 3. This CDR3 has 15 residues. Germline loops: CDR1 SGHTA, CDR2 FQGTGA. As DNA, the CDR3 is TGTGCCAGCAGCCGGGGACAGGGGGCTACAGATACGCAGTATTTT. Protein: CASSRGQGATDTQYF.

The chain carries TRBV9 and TRBJ2-7, with 8 bases lining up with TRBD1. CDR1 is SGDLS, CDR2 YYNGEE, per germline. Trimming cost V 1 base and J 3 bases; bases outside gene matches: 0. This CDR3 is 13 amino acids long. DNA for the CDR3: TGTGCCAGCAGCGTAACAGGGGGCTACGAGCAGTACTTC. Translating gives CASSVTGGYEQYF. The full variable domain, with the rest looked up from reference TRBV9 and TRBJ2-7, is DSGVTQTPKHLITATGQRVTLRCSPRSGDLSVYWYQQSLDQGLQFLIQYYNGEERAKGNILERFSAQQFPDLHSELNLSSLELGDSALYFCASSVTGGYEQYFGPGTRLTVT.

The CDR3 region is CASSPSIMGLSGANVLTF. The CDR3 DNA reads TGTGCCAGCTCACCGTCTATTATGGGGCTCTCTGGGGCCAACGTCCTGACTTTC. The rearrangement joins TRBV18 to TRBJ2-6; D possibly corresponds to TRBD1 (5 bases). Germline CDR1 and CDR2: KGHSH and LQKENI. The CDR3 totals 18 residues. Trimming took off 3 bases at V and 0 bases at J, with 15 bases between the two ends.

The chain uses TRBV28 and TRBJ2-7, with TRBD2 matching over 13 bases. Trimming removed 4 bases from V and 7 bases from J; junction bases left unmatched: 7. The germline gives CDR1 MDHEN, CDR2 SYDVKM. The CDR3 runs to 15 residues. The CDR3 nucleotides read TGTGCCAGCAGTTCACTAGCGGGGGGGCCCGGGGAGCAGTACTTC. Translation gives CASSSLAGGPGEQYF.

This clonotype has a single count. The V call is TRBV20-1, the J call TRBJ1-2, with D uncertain. Germline lookup yields CDR1 DFQATT and CDR2 SNEGSKA (reference sequence). This CDR3 is built from 13 residues. With 5 bases removed from V and 3 bases from J, the gap between germline ends came to 13 bases. CDR3 DNA: TGCAGTGCTCCCGACGCCTCCGACTATGGCTACACCTTC. Protein sequence: CSAPDASDYGYTF.

The V call is TRBV20-1, the J call TRBJ1-2; tentatively, D is TRBD1 (6 bases). The CDR3 has 12 amino acids. The V end lost 1 base, the J end lost 4 bases, and 7 bases lay between the germline ends. The germline CDR1 and CDR2 sequences are DFQATT and SNEGSKA (reference sequence). For the CDR3, the DNA is TGCAGTGCTAGAGGGACAGTCTATGGCTACACCTTC. The encoded protein is CSARGTVYGYTF.

The CDR3 protein is CASSNLIRSTSGNTIYF. The CDR3 region has the DNA TGTGCCAGCAGTAACCTTATCAGGTCCACCTCTGGAAACACCATATATTTT. The chain is built from TRBV6-5 and TRBJ1-3; D is uncertain. Germline V lookup: CDR1 MNHEY, CDR2 SVGAGI. V shed 5 bases and J shed 0 bases, with 17 bases lying between them. This CDR3 is built from 17 residues.

The chain joins TRBV2 to TRBJ2-7; 12 nucleotides match TRBD2. Germline CDR1 SNHLY, CDR2 FYNNEI. The CDR3 has 20 residues. V lost 6 bases, J lost 3 bases, and 21 bases stayed unmatched. CDR3 protein: CASRAPSHPASGGAFYEQYF. CDR3 in DNA: TGTGCCAGCAGAGCCCCATCGCACCCGGCTAGCGGGGGGGCCTTCTACGAGCAGTACTTC.

CDR3 amino acids: CASSQFGTGARAPLHF. CDR3 DNA: TGTGCCAGCAGCCAATTTGGGACAGGGGCGAGGGCACCCCTCCACTTT. This chain joins TRBV3-1 and TRBJ1-6, with TRBD1 identical over 10 bases. J lost 11 bases, V lost 2 bases, and 9 bases had no gene match. CDR1 LGHDT and CDR2 YNNKEL come from the germline V gene (reference sequence). The CDR3 loop spans 16 amino acids.

V gene TRBV11-3 combines with J gene TRBJ2-7, with no clear D. Germline V gene data show CDR1 as SGHNT and CDR2 as YENEEA. This CDR3 contains 14 residues. The germline V and J ends were trimmed by 1 base and 4 bases, with 11 bases remaining between them. The CDR3 loop is CASSLGNPIYEQYF. CDR3 DNA: TGTGCCAGCAGCTTAGGTAACCCAATTTACGAGCAGTACTTC.

The chain couples TRBV28 to TRBJ1-1, with D possibly TRBD1 on 6 matching bases. The V gene lost 6 bases and the J gene lost 0 bases, with 14 bases spanning the gap. This CDR3 has 15 residues. Germline-derived CDR1 and CDR2 are MDHEN and SYDVKM. As DNA, the CDR3 is TGTGCCAGCAGGCGGGACATCCTCATGAACACTGAAGCTTTCTTT. Its protein is CASRRDILMNTEAFF. Together with reference TRBV28 and TRBJ1-1, the CDR3 gives the full variable domain: DVKVTQSSRYLVKRTGEKVFLECVQDMDHENMFWYRQDPGLGLRLIYFSYDVKMKEKGDIPEGYSVSREKKERFSLILESASTNQTSMYLCASRRDILMNTEAFFGQGTRLTVV.

The V gene is TRBV13, the J gene TRBJ2-2; 8 nucleotides align to TRBD2. Germline CDR1 PRHDT, CDR2 FYEKMQ (reference sequence). Germline trimming cut 2 bases from V and 0 bases from J; bases unmatched to any gene: 5. The CDR3 runs 17 residues. CDR3 region: CASSLTSSGSNTGELFF. CDR3 sequence (DNA): TGTGCCAGCAGCTTAACCTCTAGCGGGTCGAACACCGGGGAGCTGTTTTTT.

The chain recombines TRBV9 with TRBJ1-6; D may be TRBD1 (6 bases). CDR3 length equals 17 residues. The germline gives CDR1 SGDLS, CDR2 YYNGEE. V dropped 0 bases and J dropped 10 bases, with 20 bases sitting between them. This chain's CDR3 is CASSVAGLAGVRSPLHF. Here the CDR3 DNA reads TGTGCCAGCAGCGTAGCTGGTTTGGCAGGGGTAAGGTCACCCCTCCACTTT.